Listed below are T cell receptor beta chains from one sample, sequenced in a study of blood T cell repertoires in COVID-19. Here immunoSEQ multiplex PCR was the method, and the copy in TCRdb shows in-frame clones only, minus some. Among some 83,000 clones listed, around 88% were seen once. The sequencing input was peripheral blood. These receptor sequences come from a woman older than 75 with active or convalescent COVID-19. The CDR3 runs from the conserved cysteine through the conserved F or W. The D gene is left open where the match is weak.

v_gene,d_gene,CDR3aa
TRBV11-3,TRBD1,CASSTGQGAYEQYF
TRBV7-2,TRBD2,CASSRGLQETQYF
TRBV5-1,TRBD1,CASSPQGTYNEQFF
TRBV2,NA,CASSGDSRAATGANVLTF
TRBV3-1/TRBV3-2,NA,CASSQGRGNSGANVLTF
TRBV4-1,TRBD2,CASSPMGGIPYNEQFF
TRBV11-3,TRBD1,CASSSSGTGGNEQYF
TRBV27,TRBD1,CASSAYRDSSYNSPLHF
TRBV6-5,NA,CASRQRRTSTDTQYF
TRBV9,TRBD2,CASSALGGAGVDTQYF
TRBV18,TRBD1,CASSPPRRQGNTEAFF
TRBV5-4,NA,CASSFGSGGRNEQYF
TRBV14,TRBD2,CASSPLTSAAYEQYF
TRBV29-1,NA,CSVVRDTEAFF
TRBV7-9,TRBD2,CASSFGLAGLYEQYF
TRBV19,NA,CARRQTLQISGNTIYF
TRBV3-1/TRBV3-2,TRBD1,CASSQGQGARTGELFF
TRBV6-6,TRBD1,CASSRRGQGKGNEQFF
TRBV5-1,NA,CASSVNMATGELFF
TRBV15,TRBD2,CATSRDVGGRQFF
TRBV28,NA,CASSLGAIGPDQSFYNSPLHF
TRBV7-9,NA,CASSSIGNTEAFF
TRBV5-6,TRBD1,CASSSGGLGNQPQHF
TRBV7-2,NA,CASSLDSPYGYTF
TRBV9,NA,CASSPRGEMNTEAFF
TRBV27,TRBD2,CASSLLMAGGPAADTQYF
TRBV3-1/TRBV3-2,TRBD2,CASSKGGFHLYQETQYF
TRBV3-1/TRBV3-2,TRBD2,CASSPGLAGEETQYF
TRBV6-5,NA,CASSRARGREQYF
TRBV6-5,NA,CASKRMGGVNQPQHF
TRBV15,NA,CATSNGRSGGNSPLHF
TRBV25-1,TRBD1,CASSEWGQGNTGELFF
TRBV14,NA,CASSQWAGAQEQYF
TRBV9,NA,CASSVAPSPPSDTQYF
TRBV15,NA,CATSRRGLRSYNEQFF
TRBV4-3,NA,CASSQDLGSTEAFF
TRBV28,NA,CASSLGLENTIYF